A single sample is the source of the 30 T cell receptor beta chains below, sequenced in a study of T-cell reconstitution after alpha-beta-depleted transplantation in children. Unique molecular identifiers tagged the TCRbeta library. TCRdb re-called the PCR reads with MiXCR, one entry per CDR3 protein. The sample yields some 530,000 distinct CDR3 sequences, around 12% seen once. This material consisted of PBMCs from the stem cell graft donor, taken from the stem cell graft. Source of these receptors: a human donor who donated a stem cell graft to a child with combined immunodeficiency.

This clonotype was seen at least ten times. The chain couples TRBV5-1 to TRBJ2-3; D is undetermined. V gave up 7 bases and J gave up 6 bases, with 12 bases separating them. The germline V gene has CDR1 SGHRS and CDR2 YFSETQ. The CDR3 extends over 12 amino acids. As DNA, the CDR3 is TGCGCCAGCGGAACCCATGGGGATACGCAGTATTTT. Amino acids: CASGTHGDTQYF.

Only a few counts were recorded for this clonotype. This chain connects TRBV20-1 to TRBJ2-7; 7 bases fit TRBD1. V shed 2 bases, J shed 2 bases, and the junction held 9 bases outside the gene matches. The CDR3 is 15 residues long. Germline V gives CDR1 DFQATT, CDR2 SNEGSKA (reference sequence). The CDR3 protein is CSARPTGTAPYEQYF. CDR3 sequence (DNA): TGCAGTGCTAGACCCACCGGGACAGCTCCCTACGAGCAGTACTTC.

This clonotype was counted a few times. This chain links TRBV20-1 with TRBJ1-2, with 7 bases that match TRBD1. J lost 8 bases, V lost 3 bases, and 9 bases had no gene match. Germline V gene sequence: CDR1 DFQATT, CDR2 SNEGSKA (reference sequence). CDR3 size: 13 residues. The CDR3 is CSAREGTVWGYTF. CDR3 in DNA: TGCAGTGCTAGGGAAGGGACAGTATGGGGCTACACCTTC.

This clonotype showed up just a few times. CDR3 protein: CASSELTSYEQYF. Written as DNA, the CDR3 is TGTGCCAGCAGCGAACTAACTAGTTACGAGCAGTACTTC. This chain connects TRBV12-3 or TRBV12-4 to TRBJ2-7; D is perhaps TRBD2 (5 bases). V was shortened by 6 bases and J by 4 bases, with 13 bases between the two germline ends. There are 13 residues in the CDR3.

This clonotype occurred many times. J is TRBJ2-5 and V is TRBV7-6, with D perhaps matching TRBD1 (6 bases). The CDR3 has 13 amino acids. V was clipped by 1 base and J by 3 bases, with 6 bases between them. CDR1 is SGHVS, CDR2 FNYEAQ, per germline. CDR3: CASSLGQEETQYF. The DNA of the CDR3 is TGTGCCAGCAGCTTAGGACAGGAAGAGACCCAGTACTTC.

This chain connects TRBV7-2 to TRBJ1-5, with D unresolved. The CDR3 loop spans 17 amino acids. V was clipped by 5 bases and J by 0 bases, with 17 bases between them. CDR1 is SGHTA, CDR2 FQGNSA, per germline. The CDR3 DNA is TGTGCCAGCAGCCCTATCCCGACACGTTATAGCAATCAGCCCCAGCATTTT. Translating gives CASSPIPTRYSNQPQHF.

The CDR3 DNA follows: TGCAGTGCTGGAGGACAGGGAACGAACACTGAAGCTTTCTTT. This gives the protein CSAGGQGTNTEAFF. The chain uses TRBV20-1 and TRBJ1-1; 8 nucleotides match TRBD1. CDR1 and CDR2 from the germline V gene are DFQATT and SNEGSKA (reference sequence). The J segment lost 1 base and the V segment lost 5 bases, leaving 6 bases of the junction unmatched. The CDR3 runs to 14 residues.

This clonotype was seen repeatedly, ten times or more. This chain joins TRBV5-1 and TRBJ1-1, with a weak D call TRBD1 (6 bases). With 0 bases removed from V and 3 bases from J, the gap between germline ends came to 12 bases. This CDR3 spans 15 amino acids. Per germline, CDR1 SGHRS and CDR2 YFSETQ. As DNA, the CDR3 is TGCGCCAGCAGCTTGGTAGGGGGGCTCGACACTGAAGCTTTCTTT. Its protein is CASSLVGGLDTEAFF.

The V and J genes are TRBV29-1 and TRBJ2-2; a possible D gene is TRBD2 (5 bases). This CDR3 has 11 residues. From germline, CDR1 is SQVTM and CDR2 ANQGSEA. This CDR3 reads CTAANTGELFF. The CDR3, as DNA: TGCACAGCGGCGAACACCGGGGAGCTGTTTTTT.

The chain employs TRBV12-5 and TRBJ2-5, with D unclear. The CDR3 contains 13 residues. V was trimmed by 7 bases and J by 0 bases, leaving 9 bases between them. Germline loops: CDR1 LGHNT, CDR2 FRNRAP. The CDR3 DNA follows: TGTGCTAGTGCCCCCGAAAACCAAGAGACCCAGTACTTC. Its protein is CASAPENQETQYF.

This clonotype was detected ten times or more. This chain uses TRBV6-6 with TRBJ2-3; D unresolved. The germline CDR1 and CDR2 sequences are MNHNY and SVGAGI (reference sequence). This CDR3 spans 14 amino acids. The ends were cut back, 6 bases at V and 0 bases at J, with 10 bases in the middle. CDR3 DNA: TGTGCCAGCAGCACTTGGGGTAGCACAGATACGCAGTATTTT. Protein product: CASSTWGSTDTQYF.

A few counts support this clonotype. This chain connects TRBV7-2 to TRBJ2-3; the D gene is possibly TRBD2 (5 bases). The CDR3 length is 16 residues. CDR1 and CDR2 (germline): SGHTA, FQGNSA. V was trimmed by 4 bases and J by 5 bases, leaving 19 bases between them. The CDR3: CASSSVAERVGDTQYF. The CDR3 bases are TGTGCCAGCAGCTCTGTAGCCGAGAGGGTCGGAGATACGCAGTATTTT.

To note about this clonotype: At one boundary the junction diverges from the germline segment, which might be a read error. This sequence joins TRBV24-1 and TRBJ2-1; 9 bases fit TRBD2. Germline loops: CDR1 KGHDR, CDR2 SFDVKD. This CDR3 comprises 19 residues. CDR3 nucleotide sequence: TGTCCCACCAGCGTTCACTGGAGCGGGGGGTCGAGCTCCTACAATGAGCAGTTCTTC. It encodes CPTSVHWSGGSSSYNEQFF.

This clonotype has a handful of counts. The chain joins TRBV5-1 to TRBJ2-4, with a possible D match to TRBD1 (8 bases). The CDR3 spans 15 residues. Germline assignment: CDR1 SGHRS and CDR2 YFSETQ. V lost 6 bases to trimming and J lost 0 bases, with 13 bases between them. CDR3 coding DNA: TGCGCCAGCACACAGGGGGGGATAGCCAAAAACATTCAGTACTTC. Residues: CASTQGGIAKNIQYF.

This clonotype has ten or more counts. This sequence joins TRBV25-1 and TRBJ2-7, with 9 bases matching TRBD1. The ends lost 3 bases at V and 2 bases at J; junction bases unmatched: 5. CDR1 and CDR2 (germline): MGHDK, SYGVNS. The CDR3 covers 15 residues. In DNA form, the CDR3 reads TGTGCCAGCAGTGACCGACAGGGGGGCACCTACGAGCAGTACTTC. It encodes CASSDRQGGTYEQYF.

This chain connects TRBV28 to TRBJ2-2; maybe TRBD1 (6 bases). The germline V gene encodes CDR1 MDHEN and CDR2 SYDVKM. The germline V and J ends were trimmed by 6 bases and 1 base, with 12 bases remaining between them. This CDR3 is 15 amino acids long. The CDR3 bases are TGTGCCAGCAGCCCGGACAGCCTGAACACCGGGGAGCTGTTTTTT. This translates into CASSPDSLNTGELFF.

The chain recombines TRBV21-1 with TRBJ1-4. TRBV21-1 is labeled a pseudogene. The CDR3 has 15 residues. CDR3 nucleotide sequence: TGTGCCAGCAGCAAAGTAGGCGGGAAGGATGAAAAACTGTTTTTT. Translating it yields CASSKVGGKDEKLFF.

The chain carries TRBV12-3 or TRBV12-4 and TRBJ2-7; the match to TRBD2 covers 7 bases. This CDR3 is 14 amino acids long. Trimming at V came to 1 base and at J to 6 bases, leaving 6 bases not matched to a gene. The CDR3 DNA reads TGTGCCAGCAGTTTAGAAAACGGGGGGATCGAGCAGTACTTC. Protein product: CASSLENGGIEQYF.

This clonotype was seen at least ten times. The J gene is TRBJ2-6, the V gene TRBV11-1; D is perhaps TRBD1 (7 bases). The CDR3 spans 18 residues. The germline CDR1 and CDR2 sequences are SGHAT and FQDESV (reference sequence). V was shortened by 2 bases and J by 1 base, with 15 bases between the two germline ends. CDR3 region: CASSLPGQEGSGANVLTF. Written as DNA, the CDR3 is TGTGCCAGCAGCTTACCAGGACAGGAGGGGTCTGGGGCCAACGTCCTGACTTTC.

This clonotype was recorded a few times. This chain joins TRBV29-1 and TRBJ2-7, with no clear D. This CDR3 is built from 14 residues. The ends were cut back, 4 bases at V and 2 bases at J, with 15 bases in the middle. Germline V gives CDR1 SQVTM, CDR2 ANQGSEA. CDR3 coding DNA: TGCAGCGTTGCGGACCGTGGCACCACCTACGAGCAGTACTTC. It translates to CSVADRGTTYEQYF.

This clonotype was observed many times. The CDR3 bases are TGTGCCAGCAGTTTCGTGGGGTACCAAGAGACCCAGTACTTC. Residues: CASSFVGYQETQYF. This rearrangement joins TRBV12-3 or TRBV12-4 to TRBJ2-5; D gene ambiguous. The V and J ends lost 3 bases and 0 bases respectively, with 8 bases between them. This CDR3 is built from 14 residues.

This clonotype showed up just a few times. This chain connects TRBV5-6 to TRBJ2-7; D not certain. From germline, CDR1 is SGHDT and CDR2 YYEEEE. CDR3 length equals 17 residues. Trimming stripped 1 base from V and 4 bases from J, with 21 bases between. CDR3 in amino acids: CASSLTSWVADRYEQYF. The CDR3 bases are TGTGCCAGCAGCTTGACGTCGTGGGTAGCCGACCGATACGAGCAGTACTTC.

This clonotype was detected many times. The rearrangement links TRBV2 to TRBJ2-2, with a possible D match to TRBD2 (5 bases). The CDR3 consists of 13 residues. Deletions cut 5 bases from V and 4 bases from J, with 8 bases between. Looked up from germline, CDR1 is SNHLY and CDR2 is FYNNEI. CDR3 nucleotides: TGTGCCAGCAGTTCTACTAGCACCGGGGAGCTGTTTTTT. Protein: CASSSTSTGELFF. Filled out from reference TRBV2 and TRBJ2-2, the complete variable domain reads EPEVTQTPSHQVTQMGQEVILRCVPISNHLYFYWYRQILGQKVEFLVSFYNNEISEKSEIFDDQFSVERPDGSNFTLKIRSTKLEDSAMYFCASSSTSTGELFFGEGSRLTVL.

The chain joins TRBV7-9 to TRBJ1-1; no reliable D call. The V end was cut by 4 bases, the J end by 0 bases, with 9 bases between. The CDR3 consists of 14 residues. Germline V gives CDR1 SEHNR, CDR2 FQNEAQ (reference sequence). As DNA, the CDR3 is TGTGCCAGCAGCTCCCGGACGGTGAACACTGAAGCTTTCTTT. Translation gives CASSSRTVNTEAFF.

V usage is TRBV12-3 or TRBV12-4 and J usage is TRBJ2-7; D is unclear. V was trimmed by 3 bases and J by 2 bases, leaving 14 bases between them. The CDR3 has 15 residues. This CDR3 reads CASSLWQSPTYEQYF. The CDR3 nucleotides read TGTGCCAGCAGTTTGTGGCAGAGCCCCACCTACGAGCAGTACTTC.

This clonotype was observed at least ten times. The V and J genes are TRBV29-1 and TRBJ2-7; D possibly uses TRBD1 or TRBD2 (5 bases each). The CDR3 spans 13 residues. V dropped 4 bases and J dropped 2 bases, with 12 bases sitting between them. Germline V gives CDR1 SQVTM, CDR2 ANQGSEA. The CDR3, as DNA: TGCAGCGTTGTAGGTGGGACGGCCTACGAGCAGTACTTC. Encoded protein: CSVVGGTAYEQYF.

The CDR3 DNA follows: TGTGCCAGCAGCCCAGGACAGGGAGGGATCTACAATGAGCAGTTCTTC. It translates to CASSPGQGGIYNEQFF. The V call is TRBV4-2, the J call TRBJ2-1, with D perhaps matching TRBD1 (8 bases). This CDR3 comprises 16 residues. Trimming shortened V by 4 bases and J by 3 bases, and 16 bases separated the two germline ends. Germline V CDR1 and CDR2: LGHNA, YNFKEQ.

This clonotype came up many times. In DNA, the CDR3 is TGTGCCAGCAGCTGGGACTCCCAGGCGGAGACCCAGTACTTC. This translates into CASSWDSQAETQYF. J is TRBJ2-5 and V is TRBV6-1; perhaps TRBD2 as D (6 bases). This CDR3 spans 14 amino acids. Germline values: CDR1 MNHNS, CDR2 SASEGT. The ends were cut back, 6 bases at V and 5 bases at J, with 16 bases in the middle.

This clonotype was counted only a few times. CDR3 DNA: TGTGCCAGCAGGGCCAGACTAGCGGGGTCTAGCACAGATACGCAGTATTTT. Encoded protein: CASRARLAGSSTDTQYF. The genes are TRBV12-3 or TRBV12-4 and TRBJ2-3; 11 bases align to TRBD2. V lost 6 bases to trimming and J lost 0 bases; unmatched junction nucleotides: 8. CDR3 length: 17 residues.

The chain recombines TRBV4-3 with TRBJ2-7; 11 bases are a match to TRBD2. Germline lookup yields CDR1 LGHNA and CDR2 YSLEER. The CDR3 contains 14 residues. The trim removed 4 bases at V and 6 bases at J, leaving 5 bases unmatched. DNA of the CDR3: TGCGCCAGCAGCCGTTCCGGGACTAGCGGCGAGCAGTACTTC. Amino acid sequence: CASSRSGTSGEQYF.